The 14 T cell receptor beta chains listed next were all sequenced from one sample in a study of cytomegalovirus exposure and HLA in healthy donors. PCR primers comprised 60 Vbeta and 13 Jbeta primers. TCRdb's copy holds only in-frame clones and misses some; the assay was immunoSEQ multiplex PCR. The table lists about 120,000 clones, about 80% of them singletons. Input material: PBMCs. These receptors were taken from a woman in her 40s in good health and CMV-seropositive.

CDR3 coding DNA: TGTGCCAGTAGTATTGATCGAGGTGGTGTCCAGCCCCAGCATTTT. This codes for CASSIDRGGVQPQHF. J is TRBJ1-5 and V is TRBV19; D is unresolved. The ends were cut back, 3 bases at V and 7 bases at J, with 16 bases in the middle. The length of the CDR3 is 15 residues. Germline V lookup: CDR1 LNHDA, CDR2 SQIVND (reference sequence).

As regards this clone: One junction end disagrees with the germline gene, perhaps due to a read error. The rearrangement joins TRBV7-7 to TRBJ2-5; D might be TRBD2 (6 bases). Germline CDR1 is SSHAT and CDR2 is FNYEAQ (reference sequence). This CDR3 has 16 amino acids. The CDR3 here is CASSPTRGGRQETQYF. DNA of the CDR3: TGTGCTAGCAGCCCAACCCGAGGAGGGAGGCAAGAGACCCAGTACTTC.

This chain joins TRBV6-1 and TRBJ1-6, with D uncertain. The CDR3 runs to 14 residues. The V end was cut by 1 base, the J end by 6 bases, with 7 bases between. The germline gives CDR1 MNHNS, CDR2 SASEGT. CDR3 amino acids: CASSEGLSNSPLHF. In DNA, the CDR3 is TGTGCCAGCAGTGAAGGACTTTCTAATTCACCCCTCCACTTT.

This clone was observed a few times. The chain joins TRBV2 to TRBJ2-5; no firm D call. The better agreement between TRBJ2-7 and the DNA end casts doubt on the J call. Germline assignment: CDR1 SNHLY and CDR2 FYNNEI. The CDR3 runs to 15 residues. The DNA of the CDR3 is TGTGCCAGCAGCCCGACACCCGCAAACCCCTACGAGCAGTACTTC. This sequence encodes CASSPTPANPYEQYF.

The CDR3 loop reads CASRGLGKIHEQYF. The CDR3, as DNA: TGTGCCAGCCGGGGGTTGGGAAAGATCCACGAGCAGTACTTC. V gene TRBV6-5 combines with J gene TRBJ2-7; tentative D call: TRBD2 (6 bases). Trimming left V 8 bases short and J 5 bases short, with 19 bases between. This CDR3 is 14 amino acids long. The V gene's germline CDR1 is MNHEY and CDR2 SVGAGI.

This sequence joins TRBV7-9 and TRBJ1-6; TRBD1 aligns across 8 bases. CDR1 SEHNR and CDR2 FQNEAQ come from the germline V gene (reference sequence). V lost 2 bases and J lost 10; bases outside the gene matches: 4. The CDR3 consists of 14 residues. Here the CDR3 reads CASSLSGGGSPLHF. The CDR3 nucleotides are TGTGCCAGCAGCTTATCAGGGGGCGGCTCACCCCTCCACTTT. Based on the CDR3 plus reference TRBV7-9 and TRBJ1-6, the full variable domain is DTGVSQNPRHKITKRGQNVTFRCDPISEHNRLYWYRQTLGQGPEFLTYFQNEAQLEKSRLLSDRFSAERPKGSFSTLEIQRTEQGDSAMYLCASSLSGGGSPLHFGNGTRLTVT.

The rearrangement links TRBV7-9 to TRBJ2-5, with TRBD2 matching over 9 bases. From germline, CDR1 is SEHNR and CDR2 FQNEAQ (reference sequence). This CDR3 has 15 amino acids. J was trimmed by 2 bases and V by 5 bases; bases with no gene match: 6. The CDR3: CASSGLAGLQETQYF. CDR3 sequence (DNA): TGTGCCAGCAGCGGGCTAGCGGGGTTGCAAGAGACCCAGTACTTC.

This clone was observed a handful of times. V and J are TRBV5-4 and TRBJ2-6; 9 bases match TRBD1. This CDR3 has 16 amino acids. After removal of 4 bases from V and 1 base from J, the junction contained 3 bases not matched to a gene. CDR1 is SGHNT, CDR2 YYREEE, per germline (reference sequence). CDR3 region: CASSLDRGSGANVLTF. The DNA of the CDR3 is TGTGCCAGCAGCCTGGACAGGGGATCTGGGGCCAACGTCCTGACTTTC. Looking up the rest from reference TRBV5-4 and TRBJ2-6 gives the full variable domain: ETGVTQSPTHLIKTRGQQVTLRCSSQSGHNTVSWYQQALGQGPQFIFQYYREEENGRGNFPPRFSGLQFPNYSSELNVNALELDDSALYLCASSLDRGSGANVLTFGAGSRLTVL.

V and J are TRBV6-5 and TRBJ2-7, with TRBD2 identical over 8 bases. The J segment lost 0 bases and the V segment lost 0 bases, leaving 1 base of the junction unmatched. CDR1 and CDR2 from the germline V gene are MNHEY and SVGAGI. This CDR3 region has 15 residues. The CDR3, as DNA: TGTGCCAGCAGTTACTCCGGGACTAGCTCCTACGAGCAGTACTTC. Translation: CASSYSGTSSYEQYF.

A few counts support this clone. The J gene is TRBJ2-2, the V gene TRBV5-4; D is undetermined. Deletions cut 0 bases from V and 6 bases from J, with 3 bases between. The germline V gene encodes CDR1 SGHNT and CDR2 YYREEE (reference sequence). CDR3 length equals 12 residues. CDR3 sequence (DNA): TGTGCCAGCAGCTTGGCAGCCGGGGAGCTGTTTTTT. Its protein product is CASSLAAGELFF. Drawing the rest from reference TRBV5-4 and TRBJ2-2, the complete variable domain is ETGVTQSPTHLIKTRGQQVTLRCSSQSGHNTVSWYQQALGQGPQFIFQYYREEENGRGNFPPRFSGLQFPNYSSELNVNALELDDSALYLCASSLAAGELFFGEGSRLTVL.

The V and J genes are TRBV27 and TRBJ2-7; TRBD1 matches 7 bases. V was clipped by 6 bases and J by 3 bases; unmatched bases: 11. This CDR3 has 15 residues. Germline CDR1 is MNHEY and CDR2 is SMNVEV (reference sequence). The CDR3 DNA reads as TGTGCCAGCAGCCTTCTTTCACAGGGGTACTACGAGCAGTACTTC. Amino acids: CASSLLSQGYYEQYF.

This clone showed up just once. CDR3 coding DNA: TGTGCCAGCAGTTCCGGGACAGGGATCCGCGGCAAAAACATTCAGTACTTC. It encodes CASSSGTGIRGKNIQYF. V usage is TRBV27 and J usage is TRBJ2-4; 9 bases align to TRBD1. Germline V gives CDR1 MNHEY, CDR2 SMNVEV (reference sequence). V lost 4 bases to trimming and J lost 3 bases; unmatched junction nucleotides: 10. The length of the CDR3 is 17 residues.

The chain carries TRBV4-1 and TRBJ1-2; 7 bases align to TRBD1. The J segment lost 1 base and the V segment lost 5 bases, leaving 4 bases of the junction unmatched. Per the germline V gene, CDR1 is MGHRA and CDR2 is YSYEKL. This CDR3 is 14 amino acids long. This chain's CDR3 is CASSYDRDNYGYTF. The DNA for the CDR3 is TGCGCCAGCAGCTATGACAGGGATAACTATGGCTACACCTTC.

The J gene is TRBJ1-2, the V gene TRBV19; perhaps TRBD1 as D (5 bases). Germline lookup yields CDR1 LNHDA and CDR2 SQIVND (reference sequence). With 9 bases removed from V and 4 bases from J, the gap between germline ends came to 12 bases. The CDR3 spans 12 residues. The CDR3 DNA reads as TGTGCCAGCCAGGGAGGGGCCTATGGCTACACCTTC. It translates to CASQGGAYGYTF.